This T cell receptor (beta chain) was recorded in a study of cytomegalovirus exposure and HLA in healthy donors. Study-wide context: T cells numbering 150 million to 200 million yielded fewer than 140 million unique TCR beta sequences in an earlier analysis. Findings of the study overall: Later, an analysis showed that TCR beta chains associated with HLA were more clonally expanded than others that were equally common. In vitro testing confirmed a few CMV-associated chains as specific for CMV antigens. Later analysis associated a missense DCLRE1C variant with TCR beta V- and J-gene trimming.

This CDR3 spans 13 amino acids. The V end was cut by 8 bases, the J end by 5 bases, with 15 bases between. The germline V gene has CDR1 LNHNV and CDR2 YYDKDF (reference sequence). Note on this clone: Its antigen is unknown.

PCR employed 60 Vbeta and 13 Jbeta primers. The data were produced by immunoSEQ multiplex PCR, yet TCRdb's version contains in-frame clones alone and is incomplete. The sample shows 120,000 to 150,000 clones, approximately 80% of them seen only once. Sequencing used PBMCs. The chain combines TRBV15 with TRBJ2-5; D unresolved. This receptor was taken from a man aged 18-30 years in good health and CMV-seronegative. The CDR3 reads CATSEDVRETQYF. In DNA form, the CDR3 reads TGTGCCACCTCCGAGGATGTTAGGGAGACCCAGTACTTC.